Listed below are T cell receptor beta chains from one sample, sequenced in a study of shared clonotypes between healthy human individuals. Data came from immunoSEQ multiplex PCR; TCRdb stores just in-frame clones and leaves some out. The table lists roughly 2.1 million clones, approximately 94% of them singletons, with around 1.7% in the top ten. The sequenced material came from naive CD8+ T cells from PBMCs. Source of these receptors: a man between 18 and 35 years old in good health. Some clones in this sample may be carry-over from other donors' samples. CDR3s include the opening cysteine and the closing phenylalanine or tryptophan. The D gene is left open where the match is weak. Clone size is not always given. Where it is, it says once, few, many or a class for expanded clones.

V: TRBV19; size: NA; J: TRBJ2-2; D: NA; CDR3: CASRTWIWGANTGELFF; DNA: TGTGCCAGTAGGACTTGGATCTGGGGGGCGAACACCGGGGAGCTGTTTTTT
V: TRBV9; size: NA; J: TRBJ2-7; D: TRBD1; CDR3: CASSGQTGEVYEQYF; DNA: TGTGCCAGCAGCGGACAGACAGGGGAAGTCTACGAGCAGTACTTC
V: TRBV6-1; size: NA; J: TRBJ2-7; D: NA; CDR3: CASSGFSLAPYEQYF; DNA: TGTGCCAGCAGTGGTTTTAGTCTGGCCCCCTACGAGCAGTACTTC
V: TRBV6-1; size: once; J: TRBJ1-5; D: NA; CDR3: CASSELGAPYSNQPQHF; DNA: TGTGCCAGCAGTGAGTTGGGCGCGCCGTATAGCAATCAGCCCCAGCATTTT
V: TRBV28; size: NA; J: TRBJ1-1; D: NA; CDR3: CASSPGRGNTEAFF; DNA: TGTGCCAGCAGTCCGGGCCGGGGGAACACTGAAGCTTTCTTT
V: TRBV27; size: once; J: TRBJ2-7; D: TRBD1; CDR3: CASSYMGQSSYEQYF; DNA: TGTGCCAGCAGTTATATGGGACAGAGCTCCTACGAGCAGTACTTC
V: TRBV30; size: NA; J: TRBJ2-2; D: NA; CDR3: CAWVTVNTGELFF; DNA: TGTGCCTGGGTGACAGTGAACACCGGGGAGCTGTTTTTT
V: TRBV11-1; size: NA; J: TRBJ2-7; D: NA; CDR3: CASSPEDGSYEQYF; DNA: TGTGCCAGCAGCCCAGAGGACGGCTCCTACGAGCAGTACTTC
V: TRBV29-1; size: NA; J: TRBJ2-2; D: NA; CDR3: CSVGGPGELFF; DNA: TGCAGCGTTGGGGGGCCCGGGGAGCTGTTTTTT
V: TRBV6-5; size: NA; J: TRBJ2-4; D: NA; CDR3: CASSPQPGTGFYF; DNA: TGTGCCAGCAGTCCCCAACCCGGGACCGGTTTTTACTTC
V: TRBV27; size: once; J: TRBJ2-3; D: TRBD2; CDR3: CASTLAGSTDTQYF; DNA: TGTGCCAGCACGTTAGCGGGAAGCACAGATACGCAGTATTTT
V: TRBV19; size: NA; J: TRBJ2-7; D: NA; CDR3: CASSIDRSGLYEQYF; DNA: TGTGCCAGTAGTATAGATCGTTCAGGGTTATACGAGCAGTACTTC
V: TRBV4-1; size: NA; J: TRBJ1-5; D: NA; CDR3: CASSQDGGRTNQPQHF; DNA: TGCGCCAGCAGCCAAGATGGAGGAAGGACAAATCAGCCCCAGCATTTT
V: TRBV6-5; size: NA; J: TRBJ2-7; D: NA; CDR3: CASSYSREQYF; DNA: TGTGCCAGCAGTTACTCCCGCGAGCAGTACTTC
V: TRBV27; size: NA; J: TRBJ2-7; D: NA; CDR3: CASSLRTELDEQYF; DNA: TGTGCCAGCAGTTTGCGGACAGAGCTCGACGAGCAGTACTTC
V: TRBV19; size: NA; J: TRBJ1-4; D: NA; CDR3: CASSEGGKLFF; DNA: TGTGCCAGTTCGGAGGGTGGGAAACTGTTTTTT
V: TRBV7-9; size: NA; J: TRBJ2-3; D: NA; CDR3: CASSLAGNLALDTQYF; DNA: TGTGCCAGCAGCTTAGCAGGGAATCTAGCTTTAGATACGCAGTATTTT
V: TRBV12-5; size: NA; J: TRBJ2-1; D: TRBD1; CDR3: CASGSNRGYNEQFF; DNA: TGTGCTAGTGGTTCCAACAGGGGTTACAATGAGCAGTTCTTC
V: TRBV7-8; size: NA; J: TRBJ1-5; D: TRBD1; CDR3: CASSSGTVYSNQPQHF; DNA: TGTGCCAGCAGCTCCGGGACAGTCTATAGCAATCAGCCCCAGCATTTT
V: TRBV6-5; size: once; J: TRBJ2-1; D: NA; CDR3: CASSFGRDNEQFF; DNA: TGTGCCAGCAGTTTCGGACGGGACAATGAGCAGTTCTTC
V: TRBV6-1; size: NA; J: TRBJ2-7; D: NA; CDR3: CASSEYNLYEQYF; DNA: TGTGCCAGCAGTGAGTATAACCTATACGAGCAGTACTTC
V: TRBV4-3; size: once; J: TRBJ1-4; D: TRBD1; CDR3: CASSQFQGAKEKLFF; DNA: TGCGCCAGCAGCCAATTCCAGGGGGCCAAGGAAAAACTGTTTTTT
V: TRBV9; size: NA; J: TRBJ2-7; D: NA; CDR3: CASSDRDGSYEQYF; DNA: TGTGCCAGCAGCGATAGGGACGGTTCCTACGAGCAGTACTTC
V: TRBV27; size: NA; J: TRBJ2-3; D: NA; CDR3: CASSLSRFTDTQYF; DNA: TGTGCCAGCAGTTTATCGAGGTTCACAGATACGCAGTATTTT
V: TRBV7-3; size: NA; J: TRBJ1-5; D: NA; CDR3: CASSLGAVDQPQHF; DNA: TGTGCCAGCAGCTTAGGAGCCGTAGATCAGCCCCAGCATTTT
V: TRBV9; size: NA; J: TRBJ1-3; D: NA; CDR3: CASSPRGGSTDTIYF; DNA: TGTGCCAGCAGCCCTCGGGGGGGTTCGACAGACACCATATATTTT
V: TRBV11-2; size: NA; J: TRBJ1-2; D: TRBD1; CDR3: CASSPRTGSLDGYTF; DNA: TGTGCCAGCAGCCCCAGGACAGGGAGTCTAGATGGCTACACCTTC
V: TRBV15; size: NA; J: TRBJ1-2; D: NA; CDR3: CATSSTRNYGYTF; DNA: TGTGCCACCAGCAGTACCAGGAACTATGGCTACACCTTC
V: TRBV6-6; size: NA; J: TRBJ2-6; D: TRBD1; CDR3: CASSYPGDSGANVLTF; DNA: TGTGCCAGCAGTTACCCAGGGGACAGTGGGGCCAACGTCCTGACTTTC
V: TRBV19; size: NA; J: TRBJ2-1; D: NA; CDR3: CASSIDSFGNEQFF; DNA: TGTGCCAGTAGTATTGACAGCTTTGGGAATGAGCAGTTCTTC
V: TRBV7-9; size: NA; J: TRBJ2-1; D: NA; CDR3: CASSLGGEQFF; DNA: TGTGCCAGCAGCTTAGGGGGTGAGCAGTTCTTC